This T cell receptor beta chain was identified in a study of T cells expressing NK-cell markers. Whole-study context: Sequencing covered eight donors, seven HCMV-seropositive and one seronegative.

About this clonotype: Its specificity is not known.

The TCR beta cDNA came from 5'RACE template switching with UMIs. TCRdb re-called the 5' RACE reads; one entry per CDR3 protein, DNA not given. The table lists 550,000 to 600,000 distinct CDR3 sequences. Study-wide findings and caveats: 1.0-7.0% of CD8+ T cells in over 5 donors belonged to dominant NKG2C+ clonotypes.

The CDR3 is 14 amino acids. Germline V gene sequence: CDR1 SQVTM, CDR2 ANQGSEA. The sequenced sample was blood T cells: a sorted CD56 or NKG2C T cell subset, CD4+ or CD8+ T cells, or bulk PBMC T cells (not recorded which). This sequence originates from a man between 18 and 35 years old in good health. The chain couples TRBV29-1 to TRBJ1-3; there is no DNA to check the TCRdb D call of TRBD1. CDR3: CSAGMGGSGNTIYF.